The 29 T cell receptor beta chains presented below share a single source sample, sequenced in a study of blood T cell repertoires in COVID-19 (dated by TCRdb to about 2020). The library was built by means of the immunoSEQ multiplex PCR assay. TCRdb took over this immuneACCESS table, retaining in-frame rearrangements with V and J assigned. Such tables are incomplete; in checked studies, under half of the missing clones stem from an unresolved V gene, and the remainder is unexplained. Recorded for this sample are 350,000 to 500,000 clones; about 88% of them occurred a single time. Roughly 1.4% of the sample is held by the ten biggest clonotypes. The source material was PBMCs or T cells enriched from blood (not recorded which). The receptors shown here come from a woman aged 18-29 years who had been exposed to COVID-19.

The CDR3 loop is CASSTRQGASYNEQFF. The CDR3 region has the DNA TGTGCCAGCAGCACCCGACAGGGGGCCTCCTACAATGAGCAGTTCTTC. This sequence joins TRBV11-3 and TRBJ2-1, with TRBD1 identical over 10 bases. Per germline, CDR1 SGHNT and CDR2 YENEEA. This CDR3 is 16 amino acids long. The V segment lost 5 bases and the J segment 0 bases; nucleotides outside the gene matches: 4.

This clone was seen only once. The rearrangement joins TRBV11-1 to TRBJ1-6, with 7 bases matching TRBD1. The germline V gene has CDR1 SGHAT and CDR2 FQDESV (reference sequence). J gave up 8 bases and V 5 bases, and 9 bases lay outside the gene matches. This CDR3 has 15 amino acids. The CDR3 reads CASSRDSPTDSPLHF. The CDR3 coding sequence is TGTGCCAGCAGCCGGGACAGCCCTACGGATTCACCCCTCCACTTT.

In DNA form, the CDR3 reads TGTGCCAGCACCAAGGGGTCCAATCAGCCCCAGCATTTT. This codes for CASTKGSNQPQHF. The chain carries TRBV12-3 or TRBV12-4 and TRBJ1-5, with D possibly matching TRBD1 (5 bases). This CDR3 contains 13 residues. V gave up 7 bases and J gave up 3 bases, with 10 bases separating them.

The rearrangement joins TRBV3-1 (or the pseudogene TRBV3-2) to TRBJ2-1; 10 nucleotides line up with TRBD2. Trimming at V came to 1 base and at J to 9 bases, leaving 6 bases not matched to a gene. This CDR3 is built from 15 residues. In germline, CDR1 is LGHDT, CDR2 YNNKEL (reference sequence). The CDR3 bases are TGTGCCAGCAGCCAAGGGCCTAGCGGGAGCTTTGAGCAGTTCTTC. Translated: CASSQGPSGSFEQFF.

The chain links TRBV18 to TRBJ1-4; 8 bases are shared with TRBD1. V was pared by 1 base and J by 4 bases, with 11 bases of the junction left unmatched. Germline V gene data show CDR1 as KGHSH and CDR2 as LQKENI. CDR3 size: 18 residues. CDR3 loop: CASSPRTFTGGLNEKLFF. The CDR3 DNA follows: TGTGCCAGCTCACCACGAACTTTTACAGGGGGACTTAATGAAAAACTGTTTTTT.

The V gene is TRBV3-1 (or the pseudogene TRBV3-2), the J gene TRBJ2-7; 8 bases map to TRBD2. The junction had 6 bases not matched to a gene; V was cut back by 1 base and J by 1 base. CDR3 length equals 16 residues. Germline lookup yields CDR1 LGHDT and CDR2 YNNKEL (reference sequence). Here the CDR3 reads CASSQVTGGPSYEQYF. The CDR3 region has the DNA TGTGCCAGCAGCCAAGTGACGGGAGGGCCGTCCTACGAGCAGTACTTC.

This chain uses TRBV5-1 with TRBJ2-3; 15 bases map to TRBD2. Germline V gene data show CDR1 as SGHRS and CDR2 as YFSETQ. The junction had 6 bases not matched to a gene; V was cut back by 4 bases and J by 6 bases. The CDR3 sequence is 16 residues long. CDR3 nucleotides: TGCGCCAGCAGCCCAGGGACTAGCGGGAGGTCTGATACGCAGTATTTT. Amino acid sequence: CASSPGTSGRSDTQYF. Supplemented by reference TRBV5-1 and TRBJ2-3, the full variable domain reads KAGVTQTPRYLIKTRGQQVTLSCSPISGHRSVSWYQQTPGQGLQFLFEYFSETQRNKGNFPGRFSGRQFSNSRSEMNVSTLELGDSALYLCASSPGTSGRSDTQYFGPGTRLTVL.

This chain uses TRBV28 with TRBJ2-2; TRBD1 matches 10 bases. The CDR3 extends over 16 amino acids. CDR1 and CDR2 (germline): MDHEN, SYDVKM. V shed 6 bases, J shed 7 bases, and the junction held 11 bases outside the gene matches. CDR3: CASSPPGQGPLGELFF. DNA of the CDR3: TGTGCCAGCAGCCCACCGGGACAGGGGCCACTCGGGGAGCTGTTTTTT.

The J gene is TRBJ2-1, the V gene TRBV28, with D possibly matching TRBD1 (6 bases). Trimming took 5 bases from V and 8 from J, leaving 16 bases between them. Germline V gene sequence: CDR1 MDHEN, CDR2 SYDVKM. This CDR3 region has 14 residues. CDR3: CASSPGTPRDEQFF. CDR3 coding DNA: TGTGCCAGCAGTCCCGGGACACCTCGGGATGAGCAGTTCTTC.

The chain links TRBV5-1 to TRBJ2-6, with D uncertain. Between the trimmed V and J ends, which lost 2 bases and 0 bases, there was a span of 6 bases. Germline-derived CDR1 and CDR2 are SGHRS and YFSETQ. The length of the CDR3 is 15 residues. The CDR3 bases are TGCGCCAGCAGCTTCTTTTACTCTGGGGCCAACGTCCTGACTTTC. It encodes CASSFFYSGANVLTF.

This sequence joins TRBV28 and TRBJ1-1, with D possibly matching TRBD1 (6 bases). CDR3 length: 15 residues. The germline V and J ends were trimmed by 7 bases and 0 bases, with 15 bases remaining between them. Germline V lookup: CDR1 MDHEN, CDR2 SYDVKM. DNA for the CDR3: TGTGCCAGCATCCCGGCAGGGGACCTGAACACTGAAGCTTTCTTT. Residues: CASIPAGDLNTEAFF.

The CDR3 loop reads CASSVRDSFSGSYEQYF. Written as DNA, the CDR3 is TGTGCCAGCAGCGTCCGGGACAGCTTTTCGGGCTCCTACGAGCAGTACTTC. The chain links TRBV11-2 to TRBJ2-7; 7 nucleotides agree with TRBD1. The V segment lost 5 bases and the J segment 0 bases; nucleotides outside the gene matches: 13. Germline CDR1 reads SGHAT; CDR2 reads FQNNGV. CDR3 size: 17 residues.

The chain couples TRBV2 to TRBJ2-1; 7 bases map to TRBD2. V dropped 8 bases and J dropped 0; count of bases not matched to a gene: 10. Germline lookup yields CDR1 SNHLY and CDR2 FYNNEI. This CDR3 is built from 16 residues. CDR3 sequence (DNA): TGTGCCAGCGGGTTAGCGGGCGCAAGCTCCTACAATGAGCAGTTCTTC. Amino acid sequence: CASGLAGASSYNEQFF.

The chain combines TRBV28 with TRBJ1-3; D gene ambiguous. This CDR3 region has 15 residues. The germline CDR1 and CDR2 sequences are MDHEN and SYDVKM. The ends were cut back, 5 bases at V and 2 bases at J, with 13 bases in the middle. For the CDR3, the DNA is TGTGCCAGCAGTCCCCCCGTCGCGACTGGAAACACCATATATTTT. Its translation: CASSPPVATGNTIYF. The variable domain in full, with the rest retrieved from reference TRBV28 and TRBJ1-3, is DVKVTQSSRYLVKRTGEKVFLECVQDMDHENMFWYRQDPGLGLRLIYFSYDVKMKEKGDIPEGYSVSREKKERFSLILESASTNQTSMYLCASSPPVATGNTIYFGEGSWLTVV.

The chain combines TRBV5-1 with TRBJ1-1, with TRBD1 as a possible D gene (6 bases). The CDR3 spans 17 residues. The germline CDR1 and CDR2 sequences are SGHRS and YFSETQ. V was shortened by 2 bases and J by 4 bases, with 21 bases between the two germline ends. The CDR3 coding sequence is TGCGCCAGCAGCTTCCCGGGGGGGCGAGTTAACTGCACTGAAGCTTTCTTT. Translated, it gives CASSFPGGRVNCTEAFF.

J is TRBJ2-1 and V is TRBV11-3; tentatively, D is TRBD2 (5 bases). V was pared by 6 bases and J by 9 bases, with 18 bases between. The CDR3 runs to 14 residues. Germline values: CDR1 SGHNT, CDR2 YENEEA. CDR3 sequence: CASSLASYGVEQFF. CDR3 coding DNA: TGTGCCAGCAGTCTAGCCAGTTATGGAGTTGAGCAGTTCTTC.

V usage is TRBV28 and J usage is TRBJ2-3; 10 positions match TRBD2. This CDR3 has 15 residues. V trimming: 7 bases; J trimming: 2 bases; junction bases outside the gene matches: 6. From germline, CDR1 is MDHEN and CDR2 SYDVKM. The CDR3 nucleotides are TGTGCCAGCACCGCTACTAGCGGGGCCACAGATACGCAGTATTTT. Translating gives CASTATSGATDTQYF.

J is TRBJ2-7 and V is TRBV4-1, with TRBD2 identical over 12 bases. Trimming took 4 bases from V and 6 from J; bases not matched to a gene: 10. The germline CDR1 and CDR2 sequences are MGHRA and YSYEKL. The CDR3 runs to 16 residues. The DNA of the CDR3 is TGCGCCAGCAGCCCTGGACTAGCGGGATTCCTCGGCGAGCAGTACTTC. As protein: CASSPGLAGFLGEQYF.

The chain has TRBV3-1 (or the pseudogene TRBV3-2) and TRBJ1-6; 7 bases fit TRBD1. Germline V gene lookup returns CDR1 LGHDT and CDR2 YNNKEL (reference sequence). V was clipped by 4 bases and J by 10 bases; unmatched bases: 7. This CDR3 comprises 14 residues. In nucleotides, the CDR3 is TGTGCCAGCAGCCGACAGGGAGCTGGGTCACCCCTCCACTTT. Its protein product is CASSRQGAGSPLHF.

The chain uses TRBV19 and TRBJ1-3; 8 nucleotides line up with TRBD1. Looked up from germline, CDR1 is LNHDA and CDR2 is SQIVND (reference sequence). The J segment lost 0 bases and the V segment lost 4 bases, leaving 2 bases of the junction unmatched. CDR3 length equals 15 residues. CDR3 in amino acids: CASSRQGSSGNTIYF. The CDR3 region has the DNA TGTGCCAGTAGTAGACAGGGGAGCTCTGGAAACACCATATATTTT.

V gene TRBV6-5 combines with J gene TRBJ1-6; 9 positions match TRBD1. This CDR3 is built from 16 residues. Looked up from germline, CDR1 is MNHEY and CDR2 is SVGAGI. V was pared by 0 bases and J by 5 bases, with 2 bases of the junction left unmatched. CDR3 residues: CASSYSRDRDNSPLHF. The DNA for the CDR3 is TGTGCCAGCAGTTACTCGAGGGACAGGGATAATTCACCCCTCCACTTT.

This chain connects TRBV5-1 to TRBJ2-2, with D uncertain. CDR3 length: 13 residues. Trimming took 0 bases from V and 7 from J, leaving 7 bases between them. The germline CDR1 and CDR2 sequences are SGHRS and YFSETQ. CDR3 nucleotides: TGCGCCAGCAGCTTGGACGGTAGCGGGGAGCTGTTTTTT. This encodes CASSLDGSGELFF.

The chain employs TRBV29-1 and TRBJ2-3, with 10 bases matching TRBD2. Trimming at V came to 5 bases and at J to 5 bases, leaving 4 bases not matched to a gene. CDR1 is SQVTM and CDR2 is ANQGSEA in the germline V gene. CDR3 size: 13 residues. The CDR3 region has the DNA TGCAGCGTTCTAGCGGGAGTGCTAGATACGCAGTATTTT. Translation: CSVLAGVLDTQYF.

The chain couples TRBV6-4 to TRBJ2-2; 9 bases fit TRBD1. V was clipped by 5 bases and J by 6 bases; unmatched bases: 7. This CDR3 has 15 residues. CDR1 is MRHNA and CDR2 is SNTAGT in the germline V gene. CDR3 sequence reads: CASSTGTGKPGELFF. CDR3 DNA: TGTGCCAGCAGTACCGGGACAGGGAAACCCGGGGAGCTGTTTTTT.

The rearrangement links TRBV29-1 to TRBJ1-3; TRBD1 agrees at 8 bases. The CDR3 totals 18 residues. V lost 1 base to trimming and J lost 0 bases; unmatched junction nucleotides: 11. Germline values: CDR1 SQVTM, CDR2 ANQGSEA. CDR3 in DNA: TGCAGCGTTGAAGCCCCCGGGACAGGCTTTATCTCTGGAAACACCATATATTTT. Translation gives CSVEAPGTGFISGNTIYF. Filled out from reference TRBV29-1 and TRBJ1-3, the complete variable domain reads SAVISQKPSRDICQRGTSLTIQCQVDSQVTMMFWYRQQPGQSLTLIATANQGSEATYESGFVIDKFPISRPNLTFSTLTVSNMSPEDSSIYLCSVEAPGTGFISGNTIYFGEGSWLTVV.

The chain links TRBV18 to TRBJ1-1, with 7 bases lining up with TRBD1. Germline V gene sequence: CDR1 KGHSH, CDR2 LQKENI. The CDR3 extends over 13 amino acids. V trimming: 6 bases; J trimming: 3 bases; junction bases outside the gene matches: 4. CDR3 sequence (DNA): TGTGCCAGCTCCACAGACAGGGACACTGAAGCTTTCTTT. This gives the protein CASSTDRDTEAFF.

CDR3 region: CASSLDRDEQYF. In DNA form, the CDR3 reads TGTGCCAGCTCACTAGACAGGGACGAGCAGTACTTC. J is TRBJ2-7 and V is TRBV18; 7 positions agree with TRBD1. CDR1 KGHSH and CDR2 LQKENI come from the germline V gene. V lost 4 bases and J lost 5; bases outside the gene matches: 2. This CDR3 is 12 amino acids long.

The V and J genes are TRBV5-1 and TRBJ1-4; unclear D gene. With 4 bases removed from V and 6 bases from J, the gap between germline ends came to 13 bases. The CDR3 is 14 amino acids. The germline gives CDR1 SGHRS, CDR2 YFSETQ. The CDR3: CASSTKSADEKLFF. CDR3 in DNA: TGCGCCAGCAGCACCAAGTCCGCGGATGAAAAACTGTTTTTT.

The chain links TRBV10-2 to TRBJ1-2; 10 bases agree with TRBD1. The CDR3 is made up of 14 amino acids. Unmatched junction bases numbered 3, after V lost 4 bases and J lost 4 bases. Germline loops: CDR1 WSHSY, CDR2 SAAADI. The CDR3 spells CASSADRGFYGYTF. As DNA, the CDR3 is TGCGCCAGCAGTGCGGACAGGGGGTTCTATGGCTACACCTTC.